The clone carrying this T cell receptor beta chain came up a few times. Its antigen is unknown. This sample is part of a study of molecular identifiers for immune sequencing clone quantification. Study-wide results and caveats: Should identical TCR molecules share a barcode, the sizes of highly expanded clones could be underestimated.

CDR3 size: 15 residues. Looked up from germline, CDR1 is LNHDA and CDR2 is SQIVND (reference sequence). The V end lost 3 bases, the J end lost 2 bases, and 14 bases lay between the germline ends. Naive CD8 T cells were FACS-sorted by CD8+CD4-CCR7+CD45RA+ markers. From the PCR reads, TCRdb called clonotypes with MiXCR, one entry per CDR3 protein. The table includes 85,000 to 130,000 distinct CDR3 sequences, roughly a third detected once. The sequencing sample was made of naive CD8+ T cells from blood, with Jurkat cell RNA spiked in. Noted subset: FACS-sorted CD8+CD4-CCR7+CD45RA+ naive T cells. This chain joins TRBV19 and TRBJ2-7; D is ambiguous. This TCR was sampled from a human donor in good health. Some libraries in this study had Jurkat cell RNA spiked in. The CDR3, as DNA: TGTGCCAGTAGTATGGGCCAGCGATCCACCTACGAGCAGTACTTC. Translation gives CASSMGQRSTYEQYF. Looking up the rest from reference TRBV19 and TRBJ2-7 gives the full variable domain: DGGITQSPKYLFRKEGQNVTLSCEQNLNHDAMYWYRQDPGQGLRLIYYSQIVNDFQKGDIAEGYSVSREKKESFPLTVTSAQKNPTAFYLCASSMGQRSTYEQYFGPGTRLTVT.